This entry concerns a single T cell receptor beta chain. Authors' methods: Estimates of nucleated cell counts were drawn from the amplification of reference gene primers. TCRdb's table, derived via immunoSEQ multiplex PCR, lists solely in-frame clones and lacks some. V and J calls plus clone size are reproduced from that table; the DNA served to infer D and trimming. The table lists about 98,000 clones, 87% of them singletons. The record originates from a study of blood T cell repertoires in COVID-19. The CDR3 consists of 16 residues. The germline CDR1 and CDR2 sequences are KGHSH and LQKENI. V lost 3 bases, J lost 0 bases, and 14 bases lay in between.

This receptor was obtained from a man aged 45-65 years with active COVID-19. The chain couples TRBV18 to TRBJ1-1; the D gene is possibly TRBD1 (6 bases). The source material was peripheral blood. As DNA, the CDR3 is TGTGCCAGCTCACCGTCTATTAGGACAGTGAACACTGAAGCTTTCTTT. This codes for CASSPSIRTVNTEAFF.